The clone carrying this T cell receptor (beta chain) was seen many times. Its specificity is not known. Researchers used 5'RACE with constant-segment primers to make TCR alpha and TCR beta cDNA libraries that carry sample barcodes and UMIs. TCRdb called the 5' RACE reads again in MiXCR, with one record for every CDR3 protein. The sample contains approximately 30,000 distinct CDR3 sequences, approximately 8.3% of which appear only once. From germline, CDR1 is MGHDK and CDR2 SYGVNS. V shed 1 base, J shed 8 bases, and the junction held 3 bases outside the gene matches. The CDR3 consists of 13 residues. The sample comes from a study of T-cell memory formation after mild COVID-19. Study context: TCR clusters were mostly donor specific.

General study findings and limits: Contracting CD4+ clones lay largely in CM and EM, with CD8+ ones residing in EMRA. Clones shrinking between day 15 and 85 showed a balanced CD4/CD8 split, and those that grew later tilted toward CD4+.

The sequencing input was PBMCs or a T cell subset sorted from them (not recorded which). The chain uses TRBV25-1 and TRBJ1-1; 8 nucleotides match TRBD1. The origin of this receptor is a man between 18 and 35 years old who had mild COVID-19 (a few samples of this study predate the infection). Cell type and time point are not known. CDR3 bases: TGTGCCAGCAGTGAATGGGGACAGGAAGAAGCTTTCTTT. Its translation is CASSEWGQEEAFF.